The sequence of this T cell receptor beta chain was determined in a study of T-cell memory formation after mild COVID-19. Study context: Clustering of TCRs was largely donor specific. Study-wide results and caveats: The pre-infection memory compartment contained some responding clones, suggesting cross-reactive memory joined. Those CD4+ clones that contracted were mainly in CM and EM (CD8+ ones in EMRA).

TCR alpha and TCR beta cDNA libraries carrying sample barcodes and UMIs were produced by 5'RACE using constant-segment primers. A single record per CDR3 protein comes from TCRdb applying MiXCR to the 5' RACE reads. The repertoire consists of 95,000 to 120,000 distinct CDR3 sequences, with about 18% occurring once and the leading ten covering around 5.1%. In regard to this clonotype: Its antigen is not known.

This CDR3 region has 14 residues. V lost 4 bases and J lost 7, with 13 bases in between. The source is a man in his late teens or twenties who had mild COVID-19 (a few samples of this study predate the infection). Cell type and time point are not known. The specimen sequenced was PBMCs or a T cell subset sorted from them (not recorded which). This chain links TRBV12-3 or TRBV12-4 with TRBJ1-4; D unresolved. The DNA for the CDR3 is TGTGCCAGCAGTTCGCCGGCAGGCGGTGAAAAACTGTTTTTT. It yields the protein CASSSPAGGEKLFF.